This T cell receptor (beta chain) was retrieved from a study of cytomegalovirus exposure and HLA in healthy donors. Overall study findings and caveats: Analysis was carried out at a later point, and it linked a missense DCLRE1C variant to TCR beta V- and J-gene trimming. The study designated over 150 TCR beta chains cytomegalovirus-associated. As was reported, the HLA-A and HLA-B alleles of most subjects were accurately predicted from TCR beta sequences. It was shown in a later analysis that HLA-associated TCR beta chains were more clonally expanded than other, equally common chains.

On this clone: Its antigen is undetermined.

This CDR3 is 17 amino acids long. Germline V lookup: CDR1 SGHVS, CDR2 FQNEAQ. V gave up 4 bases and J gave up 4 bases; unmatched junction bases: 11. PCR primers comprised 60 Vbeta and 13 Jbeta primers. Here immunoSEQ multiplex PCR was the method, and the copy in TCRdb shows in-frame clones only, minus some. The sample is made up of over 100,000 clones, and the top ten hold roughly 3.7% of it. V gene TRBV7-8 combines with J gene TRBJ2-1; 9 positions match TRBD2. The sequence came from a man aged 30-40 years in good health and CMV-seronegative. Sequencing was done on a sample of PBMCs. The DNA of the CDR3 is TGTGCCAGCAGCTCACACGAGATAGCGGGGGTATACAATGAGCAGTTCTTC. Translation: CASSSHEIAGVYNEQFF.